Presented here are 7 T cell receptor beta chains from one specimen sequenced in a study of shared clonotypes between healthy human individuals. TCRdb's copy holds only in-frame clones and misses some; the assay was immunoSEQ multiplex PCR. This sample has approximately 2.1 million clones, with approximately 95% found just once. Sequencing used naive CD4+ T cells from PBMCs. Subset noted: CD45RA+ positively selected. These receptors were taken from a young man in good health. Some clones in this sample may be carry-over from other donors' samples.

This sequence joins TRBV11-3 and TRBJ2-7, with 7 nucleotides matching TRBD2. The V and J ends lost 3 bases and 6 bases, in that order; junction bases with no gene match: 5. This CDR3 contains 13 residues. Germline CDR1 reads SGHNT; CDR2 reads YENEEA. The CDR3 here is CASSFGTMSEQYF. CDR3 sequence (DNA): TGTGCCAGCAGCTTCGGGACTATGAGCGAGCAGTACTTC.

Concerning this clone itself: The sample has other DNA sequences that encode this CDR3 too. CDR3 in amino acids: CASSWTGGGTEAFF. CDR3 sequence (DNA): TGTGCCAGCAGCTGGACAGGGGGGGGCACTGAAGCTTTCTTT. V and J are TRBV7-9 and TRBJ1-1; TRBD1 matches at 10 bases. With V trimmed by 4 bases and J by 4 bases, 3 bases remained unmatched. Germline CDR1 is SEHNR and CDR2 is FQNEAQ (reference sequence). This CDR3 has 14 amino acids.

V gene TRBV9 combines with J gene TRBJ2-2; 9 nucleotides line up with TRBD2. Germline CDR1 reads SGDLS; CDR2 reads YYNGEE. Trimming cost V 4 bases and J 3 bases; bases outside gene matches: 7. CDR3 length: 16 residues. This chain's CDR3 is CASSPHRTSDTGELFF. CDR3 nucleotides: TGTGCCAGCAGCCCCCATCGGACTAGCGACACCGGGGAGCTGTTTTTT.

V gene TRBV5-1 combines with J gene TRBJ1-1; no firm D call. V lost 5 bases, J lost 3 bases, and 8 bases lay in between. Germline CDR1 SGHRS, CDR2 YFSETQ. The CDR3 totals 12 residues. CDR3 nucleotides: TGCGCCAGCAGTAGTAAAGACACTGAAGCTTTCTTT. It translates to CASSSKDTEAFF.

The rearrangement links TRBV18 to TRBJ1-1; D is ambiguous. This CDR3 comprises 12 residues. With 5 bases removed from V and 5 bases from J, the gap between germline ends came to 9 bases. Germline loops: CDR1 KGHSH, CDR2 LQKENI. The CDR3 DNA is TGTGCCAGCTCAGCCCCCACTACTGAAGCTTTCTTT. Encoded protein: CASSAPTTEAFF. The full variable domain, rest sourced from reference TRBV18 and TRBJ1-1, is NAGVMQNPRHLVRRRGQEARLRCSPMKGHSHVYWYRQLPEEGLKFMVYLQKENIIDESGMPKERFSAEFPKEGPSILRIQQVVRGDSAAYFCASSAPTTEAFFGQGTRLTVV.

V and J are TRBV28 and TRBJ1-4; weak D call: TRBD1 (5 bases). V dropped 5 bases and J dropped 5 bases, with 15 bases sitting between them. Germline V lookup: CDR1 MDHEN, CDR2 SYDVKM. The CDR3 length is 15 residues. In nucleotides, the CDR3 is TGTGCCAGCAGTCCCGGGGGGTTAGAGAATGAAAAACTGTTTTTT. It is translated as CASSPGGLENEKLFF.

The table lists this clone with a count of one. This rearrangement joins TRBV7-2 to TRBJ1-2; 7 bases align to TRBD1. The V gene end was trimmed by 1 base and the J gene end by 0 bases; junction bases not matched to a gene: 2. The CDR3 is made up of 15 amino acids. The germline V gene has CDR1 SGHTA and CDR2 FQGNSA. The CDR3 region has the DNA TGTGCCAGCAGCTTAGACAGGGGCTCTAACTATGGCTACACCTTC. It codes for CASSLDRGSNYGYTF.